Below, one TCR beta chain is given with its context. Its target is unknown. This sample stems from a study of identifying expanded T cells in peripheral blood. Overall study results and limits: Technical replicates showed roughly 1.2 changed clones; roughly two weeks around 15; four weeks 19. Clone count variance between roughly 2-week samples rose with total template count.

The method was immunoSEQ multiplex PCR; TCRdb's version includes in-frame clones alone and lacks a portion of them. The sample lists about 78,000 clones; about 83% were seen once. Collection occurred without any documented infections or immune events in donors. The receptor was derived from a person between 18 and 75 years old in good health. What was sequenced was blood.

In nucleotides, the CDR3 is TGTGCCAGCAGCTTGGACGCAGTAGGAGAGCAGTTCTTC. Encoded protein: CASSLDAVGEQFF. The chain links TRBV5-4 to TRBJ2-1; no firm D call. Trimming took 0 bases from V and 10 from J, leaving 11 bases between them. Per the germline V gene, CDR1 is SGHNT and CDR2 is YYREEE (reference sequence). This CDR3 has 13 amino acids.